A single sample gave rise to the 28 T cell receptor beta chains below, sequenced in a study of cytomegalovirus exposure and HLA in healthy donors. PCR was performed using 60 Vbeta and 13 Jbeta primers. The data were produced by immunoSEQ multiplex PCR, yet TCRdb's version contains in-frame clones alone and is incomplete. This sample has about 120,000 clones, with around four fifths found just once. Sequencing used PBMCs. The receptors stem from a woman aged 60-75 years in good health and CMV-seropositive.

The CDR3 DNA is TGTGCCAGCAGCTTATCCGCTCCCGCGGATACGCAGTATTTT. As protein: CASSLSAPADTQYF. The chain links TRBV11-2 to TRBJ2-3; D remains unclear. The V gene lost 2 bases and the J gene lost 6 bases, with 12 bases spanning the gap. This CDR3 comprises 14 residues. Germline loops: CDR1 SGHAT, CDR2 FQNNGV.

The table lists this clone with a count of one. The chain links TRBV5-4 to TRBJ2-1, with D possibly being TRBD1 (6 bases). Germline V gives CDR1 SGHNT, CDR2 YYREEE (reference sequence). Trimming stripped 1 base from V and 5 bases from J, with 7 bases between. The CDR3 spans 13 residues. The CDR3: CASSLQGNNEQFF. The CDR3 DNA sequence: TGTGCCAGCAGCTTGCAGGGGAACAATGAGCAGTTCTTC.

The CDR3 DNA is TGCGCCAGCAGCTCCAGCAAATCGGGGGTACTCTACAATGAGCAGTTCTTC. This codes for CASSSSKSGVLYNEQFF. The chain couples TRBV5-1 to TRBJ2-1; D possibly corresponds to TRBD2 (6 bases). Trimming left V 3 bases short and J 3 bases short, with 19 bases between. The CDR3 runs 17 residues. In germline, CDR1 is SGHRS, CDR2 YFSETQ.

J is TRBJ2-7 and V is TRBV5-1; 7 bases align to TRBD1. The CDR3 extends over 13 amino acids. Germline V CDR1 and CDR2: SGHRS, YFSETQ. The trim removed 4 bases at V and 2 bases at J, leaving 3 bases unmatched. CDR3 loop: CASSQDRTYEQYF. CDR3 sequence (DNA): TGCGCCAGCAGCCAGGACAGGACCTACGAGCAGTACTTC.

This chain uses TRBV5-1 with TRBJ2-7; a weak D match, TRBD1 (6 bases). The CDR3 sequence is 14 residues long. The ends were cut back, 4 bases at V and 3 bases at J, with 14 bases in the middle. Germline assignment: CDR1 SGHRS and CDR2 YFSETQ. CDR3 amino acids: CASSPRDTSYEQYF. CDR3 coding DNA: TGCGCCAGCAGCCCCCGGGACACCAGCTACGAGCAGTACTTC. The full variable domain, completed using reference TRBV5-1 and TRBJ2-7, is KAGVTQTPRYLIKTRGQQVTLSCSPISGHRSVSWYQQTPGQGLQFLFEYFSETQRNKGNFPGRFSGRQFSNSRSEMNVSTLELGDSALYLCASSPRDTSYEQYFGPGTRLTVT.

V usage is TRBV9 and J usage is TRBJ2-3, with 7 bases fitting TRBD2. CDR3 length: 13 residues. Germline CDR1 SGDLS, CDR2 YYNGEE. V shed 7 bases, J shed 2 bases, and the junction held 4 bases outside the gene matches. CDR3 loop: CASGSGDTDTQYF. The CDR3 DNA sequence: TGTGCCAGCGGGAGCGGGGACACAGATACGCAGTATTTT.

V gene TRBV2 combines with J gene TRBJ2-7; 8 nucleotides align to TRBD2. Germline lookup yields CDR1 SNHLY and CDR2 FYNNEI. V was clipped by 7 bases and J by 1 base; unmatched bases: 9. This CDR3 is 15 amino acids long. The CDR3 protein is CASKSPAGGSYEQYF. The CDR3 region has the DNA TGTGCCAGCAAGTCCCCGGCGGGAGGTTCCTACGAGCAGTACTTC.

J is TRBJ2-5 and V is TRBV28; TRBD2 matches at 12 bases. CDR1 and CDR2 from the germline V gene are MDHEN and SYDVKM. CDR3 size: 17 residues. Losses at the gene ends were 4 bases for V and 3 bases for J; bases not matched to a gene: 9. In DNA form, the CDR3 reads TGTGCCAGCAGTTACGTAGTCCTAGCGGGAGGGAAAGAGACCCAGTACTTC. This translates into CASSYVVLAGGKETQYF.

The chain has TRBV7-2 and TRBJ2-5, with D possibly matching TRBD2 (6 bases). Trimming removed 3 bases at V and 5 bases at J, with 25 bases between. The CDR3 is 18 amino acids. Germline values: CDR1 SGHTA, CDR2 FQGNSA. The CDR3 loop is CASSFVRVREAFRETQYF. The CDR3 region has the DNA TGTGCCAGCAGCTTCGTGCGAGTGCGGGAAGCATTCAGGGAGACCCAGTACTTC. The full variable domain, in which reference TRBV7-2 and TRBJ2-5 provide the parts outside the CDR3, is GAGVSQSPSNKVTEKGKDVELRCDPISGHTALYWYRQSLGQGLEFLIYFQGNSAPDKSGLPSDRFSAERTGGSVSTLTIQRTQQEDSAVYLCASSFVRVREAFRETQYFGPGTRLLVL.

This clone appeared a few times. The V gene is TRBV18, the J gene TRBJ2-1, with unresolved D. The CDR3 has 13 residues. The germline CDR1 and CDR2 sequences are KGHSH and LQKENI. Trimming removed 6 bases from V and 7 bases from J, with 13 bases in between. CDR3 protein: CASSPFQENEQFF. CDR3 sequence (DNA): TGTGCCAGCTCCCCTTTCCAGGAAAATGAGCAGTTCTTC.

Only a few counts were recorded for this clone. The chain carries TRBV23-1 and TRBJ2-3, with D uncertain. TRBV23-1 is labeled an ORF, and its function is uncertain. V was shortened by 7 bases and J by 0 bases, with 14 bases between the two germline ends. The CDR3 has 15 amino acids. CDR3 bases: TGCGCCAGCACCTTTGCGTACCCTAGCACAGATACGCAGTATTTT. It specifies CASTFAYPSTDTQYF.

The chain is built from TRBV5-4 and TRBJ2-1, with TRBD2 matching over 10 bases. Losses at the gene ends were 2 bases for V and 8 bases for J; bases not matched to a gene: 10. This CDR3 is 16 amino acids long. Germline CDR1 and CDR2: SGHNT and YYREEE (reference sequence). In DNA, the CDR3 is TGTGCCAGCAGCTTCCTAATCAGGACTAGCGGAGATGAGCAGTTCTTC. Translation gives CASSFLIRTSGDEQFF.

The rearrangement links TRBV5-4 to TRBJ2-1; a possible D gene is TRBD2 (6 bases). Germline V gene lookup returns CDR1 SGHNT and CDR2 YYREEE (reference sequence). Trimming cost V 4 bases and J 6 bases, with 8 bases left between them. The CDR3 runs to 12 residues. The CDR3: CASSPGVNEQFF. In DNA form, the CDR3 reads TGTGCCAGCAGCCCGGGAGTCAATGAGCAGTTCTTC.

This CDR3 is CASSLALTSGRENEQFF. The CDR3 DNA is TGCGCCAGCAGCTTGGCTCTGACTAGCGGGAGGGAGAATGAGCAGTTCTTC. The chain is built from TRBV5-1 and TRBJ2-1; TRBD2 matches at 14 bases. Germline V gene data show CDR1 as SGHRS and CDR2 as YFSETQ. There are 17 residues in the CDR3. The V gene end was trimmed by 0 bases and the J gene end by 7 bases; junction bases not matched to a gene: 6.

The rearrangement joins TRBV18 to TRBJ1-1; 9 positions agree with TRBD1. Germline CDR1 KGHSH, CDR2 LQKENI. The V segment lost 1 base and the J segment 13 bases; nucleotides outside the gene matches: 10. The CDR3 runs to 14 residues. The CDR3 sequence is CASSPRREGQGGFF. In nucleotides, the CDR3 is TGTGCCAGCTCACCACGTCGGGAGGGACAGGGTGGTTTCTTT.

V gene TRBV5-4 combines with J gene TRBJ1-2, with a tentative D call TRBD1 (6 bases). CDR1 SGHNT and CDR2 YYREEE come from the germline V gene (reference sequence). V was pared by 1 base and J by 5 bases, with 12 bases between. This CDR3 has 14 amino acids. CDR3 protein: CASSLWQGSYGYTF. The CDR3 DNA reads TGTGCCAGCAGCTTGTGGCAGGGGAGTTATGGCTACACCTTC.

The chain is built from TRBV6-4 and TRBJ2-7, with 12 bases that match TRBD2. CDR1 is MRHNA and CDR2 is SNTAGT in the germline V gene. The CDR3 extends over 13 amino acids. V was pared by 6 bases and J by 4 bases, with 1 base of the junction left unmatched. CDR3 protein: CASRTSGRYEQYF. In DNA, the CDR3 is TGTGCCAGCAGAACTAGCGGGAGGTACGAGCAGTACTTC.

The chain recombines TRBV5-1 with TRBJ1-2; no clear D. With 0 bases removed from V and 7 bases from J, the gap between germline ends came to 13 bases. The CDR3 is 14 amino acids. Germline loops: CDR1 SGHRS, CDR2 YFSETQ. The CDR3 bases are TGCGCCAGCAGCTTGGCCCCAGAACTAGGTGGCTACACCTTC. It translates to CASSLAPELGGYTF.

This clone was counted a few times. CDR3 in amino acids: CASSSRTGSDEKLFF. CDR3 in DNA: TGTGCCAGCAGCTCCCGGACAGGGTCGGACGAAAAACTGTTTTTT. The V call is TRBV7-3, the J call TRBJ1-4; TRBD1 matches 8 bases. CDR3 size: 15 residues. Per the germline V gene, CDR1 is SGHTA and CDR2 is FQGTGA. Losses at the gene ends were 4 bases for V and 8 bases for J; bases not matched to a gene: 9.

The CDR3 protein is CASSDETGSHYGYTF. The CDR3 nucleotides are TGTGCCAGCAGTGACGAAACAGGGTCTCACTATGGCTACACCTTC. The chain recombines TRBV6-1 with TRBJ1-2, with D perhaps matching TRBD1 (6 bases). Per the germline V gene, CDR1 is MNHNS and CDR2 is SASEGT. Between the trimmed V and J ends, which lost 3 bases and 3 bases, there was a span of 14 bases. The CDR3 loop spans 15 amino acids.

V is TRBV6-4 and J is TRBJ2-6, with TRBD1 matching over 10 bases. The CDR3 runs to 18 residues. Germline CDR1 and CDR2: MRHNA and SNTAGT. The J segment lost 0 bases and the V segment lost 2 bases, leaving 4 bases of the junction unmatched. The DNA for the CDR3 is TGTGCCAGCAGTGACGAGGGACAGGGGATCTCTGGGGCCAACGTCCTGACTTTC. Its translation: CASSDEGQGISGANVLTF.

The chain links TRBV5-1 to TRBJ1-4; the D is unclear. The ends were cut back, 4 bases at V and 7 bases at J, with 20 bases in the middle. The CDR3 totals 16 residues. Germline CDR1 is SGHRS and CDR2 is YFSETQ. DNA of the CDR3: TGCGCCAGCAGCCCCCCGCTGACGTTCGGGAGTGAAAAACTGTTTTTT. Translated: CASSPPLTFGSEKLFF.

This clone appeared a few times. The rearrangement uses TRBV7-4 and TRBJ1-5; no reliable D call. Per the germline V gene, CDR1 is SGHVT and CDR2 is SQSDAQ. V was pared by 5 bases and J by 8 bases, with 22 bases between. The CDR3 has 16 amino acids. DNA of the CDR3: TGTGCCAGCAGCCTACGATGGGAGAGTCGGGTCGAGCCCCAGCATTTT. It is translated as CASSLRWESRVEPQHF.

This sequence joins TRBV27 and TRBJ2-3; D is perhaps TRBD2 (5 bases). Trimming removed 2 bases from V and 3 bases from J, with 9 bases in between. Germline values: CDR1 MNHEY, CDR2 SMNVEV (reference sequence). This CDR3 contains 14 residues. CDR3 DNA: TGTGCCAGCAGTTTACTCACGGGGACAGATACGCAGTATTTT. Its translation is CASSLLTGTDTQYF.

This clone was detected once. One junction end disagrees with the germline gene, perhaps due to a read error. This chain uses TRBV2 with TRBJ1-5, with 7 bases fitting TRBD1. This CDR3 is built from 14 residues. CDR1 is SNHLY and CDR2 is FYNNEI in the germline V gene. The CDR3 DNA follows: TGTGCCAGCAGGGAAGGGACAGATAATCAGCCCCAGCATTTT. This sequence encodes CASREGTDNQPQHF.

The genes are TRBV7-3 and TRBJ2-1; 8 bases align to TRBD2. Germline CDR1 SGHTA, CDR2 FQGTGA. Trimming took 1 base from V and 5 from J; bases not matched to a gene: 4. The length of the CDR3 is 15 residues. CDR3 coding DNA: TGTGCCAGCAGCTTAAAACTAGCGGACAACAATGAGCAGTTCTTC. It yields the protein CASSLKLADNNEQFF.

The genes are TRBV9 and TRBJ1-1; the D is unclear. The germline V and J ends were trimmed by 0 bases and 0 bases, with 6 bases remaining between them. The CDR3 sequence is 14 residues long. Germline V gene data show CDR1 as SGDLS and CDR2 as YYNGEE. DNA for the CDR3: TGTGCCAGCAGCGTAGCCCAGATGAACACTGAAGCTTTCTTT. It codes for CASSVAQMNTEAFF.

The chain combines TRBV25-1 with TRBJ2-7; D is possibly TRBD1 (5 bases). Germline CDR1 and CDR2: MGHDK and SYGVNS. The CDR3 consists of 16 residues. The V end was cut by 3 bases, the J end by 3 bases, with 18 bases between. CDR3 nucleotide sequence: TGTGCCAGCAGTGAGGCGGACAACGACGTAGGCTACGAGCAGTACTTC. As protein: CASSEADNDVGYEQYF.